Listed below are T cell receptor beta chains from one sample, sequenced in a study of shared clonotypes between healthy human individuals. Repertoires were generated with immunoSEQ multiplex PCR, while TCRdb's copy carries only in-frame clones and drops some. Among over a million clones listed, roughly 74% were seen once. The sequenced sample consisted of memory CD4+ T cells from PBMCs. Every receptor here comes from a young man in good health. Some clones in this sample may be carry-over from other donors' samples. Each CDR3 is given with its conserved first and last residue. The D gene is left open where the match is weak. Size is stated for part of the rows, as once, few or many counts, or as a class when the clone is expanded.

>TRBJ1-4|-|-|TRBV11-3
TGTGCCAGCAGCTTAGATGACGATCCTCTGTTTTTT
CASSLDDDPLFF
>TRBJ1-2|-|few|TRBV4-1
TGCGCCAGCAGCCACGGGAGAGGGCCCTCTTATGGCTACACCTTC
CASSHGRGPSYGYTF
>TRBJ2-1|-|-|TRBV5-4
TGTGCCAGCAGCTCCGGGACTCGCTCTAGGGTTAAGCAGTTCTTC
CASSSGTRSRVKQFF
>TRBJ2-5|-|-|TRBV15
TGTGCCACCAGCAATTTCCGGGTCAGAGAGACCCAGTACTTC
CATSNFRVRETQYF
>TRBJ1-1|-|-|TRBV18
TGTGCCAGCTCCCCGGGTTACACTGAAGCTTTCTTT
CASSPGYTEAFF
>TRBJ2-5|-|-|TRBV5-1
TGCGCCAGCAGCCGAAACTATCAAGAGACCCAGTACTTC
CASSRNYQETQYF
>TRBJ2-7|-|-|TRBV18
TGTGCCAGCTCACCGCGCTCGGCCAGCGAGCAGTACTTC
CASSPRSASEQYF
>TRBJ2-7|-|-|TRBV6-5
TGTGCCAGCAGTTACTCGGGCAGGGGAGCTGCAGAGCAGTACTTC
CASSYSGRGAAEQYF
>TRBJ2-6|-|-|TRBV11-3
TGTGCCAGCAGCTTAGGGCCCCCGGGCTCTGGGGCCAACGTCCTGACTTTC
CASSLGPPGSGANVLTF
>TRBJ1-1|TRBD1|many|TRBV5-4
TGTGCCAGCAGCCTTCGGACAGGGGAAATTGGAGCTTTCTTT
CASSLRTGEIGAFF
>TRBJ2-5|-|-|TRBV28
TGTGCCAGCAGGCAGACAAAAGAGACCCAGTACTTC
CASRQTKETQYF
>TRBJ2-3|-|once|TRBV7-2
TGTGCCAGCAGCATAGGGAGCGGGACACGGACAGATACGCAGTATTTT
CASSIGSGTRTDTQYF
>TRBJ1-1|TRBD1|-|TRBV27
TGTGCCAGCAGTCCCCGGACAGGGGGAGGGGCTGAAGCTTTCTTT
CASSPRTGGGAEAFF
>TRBJ2-1|-|-|TRBV10-1
TGCGCCAGCAGTGAGTACAGCTCCTACAATGAGCAGTTCTTC
CASSEYSSYNEQFF
>TRBJ2-2|TRBD2|-|TRBV5-1
TGCGCCAGCAGCCCCCTAGCGGGAGCGAGGACCGGGGAGCTGTTTTTT
CASSPLAGARTGELFF
>TRBJ1-1|-|-|TRBV20-1
TGCAGTGCTAGATTGGGGGCGGCTTTCTTT
CSARLGAAFF